The entry that follows covers one TCR beta chain sequence. In the original workflow: Nucleated cell number was recorded as an estimate derived from reference gene primer amplification. The table came from immunoSEQ multiplex PCR; TCRdb's copy has only in-frame clones and leaves some out. That table supplies the V and J calls and clone size; D and trimming were determined from the DNA. The data hold approximately 280,000 clones, with 70% to 90% observed a single time. Germline values: CDR1 MDHEN, CDR2 SYDVKM. Trimming at V came to 6 bases and at J to 4 bases, leaving 11 bases not matched to a gene. The CDR3 consists of 15 residues. The record originates from a study of blood T cell repertoires in COVID-19. The wider study: COVID-19 samples from acute and convalescent phases originated in the United States, Italy and Spain. Nucleic acid was either cDNA or gDNA, and it came from T cells, B-cell-depleted T cells, or PBMCs.

The chain couples TRBV28 to TRBJ2-5, with 7 bases aligning to TRBD2. Sequencing input: peripheral blood. This receptor was identified in a woman aged 25 to 39 who had recovered from COVID-19. The CDR3 loop is CASRRGRSLRETQYF. The CDR3 DNA sequence: TGTGCCAGCAGGCGCGGGAGATCGTTAAGAGAGACCCAGTACTTC.